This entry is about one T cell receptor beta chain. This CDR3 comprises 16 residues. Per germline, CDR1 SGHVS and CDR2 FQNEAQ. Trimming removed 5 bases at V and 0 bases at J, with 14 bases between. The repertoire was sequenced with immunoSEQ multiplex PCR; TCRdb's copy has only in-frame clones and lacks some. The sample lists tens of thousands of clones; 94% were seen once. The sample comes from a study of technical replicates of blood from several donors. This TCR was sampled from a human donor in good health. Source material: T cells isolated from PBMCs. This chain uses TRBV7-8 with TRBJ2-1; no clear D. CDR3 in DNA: TGTGCCAGCAGCCCAATGATTAGTCGCTCCTACAATGAGCAGTTCTTC. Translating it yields CASSPMISRSYNEQFF. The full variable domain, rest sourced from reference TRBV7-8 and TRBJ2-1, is GAGVSQSPRYKVAKRGQDVALRCDPISGHVSLFWYQQALGQGPEFLTYFQNEAQLDKSGLPSDRFFAERPEGSVSTLKIQRTQQEDSAVYLCASSPMISRSYNEQFFGPGTRLTVL.